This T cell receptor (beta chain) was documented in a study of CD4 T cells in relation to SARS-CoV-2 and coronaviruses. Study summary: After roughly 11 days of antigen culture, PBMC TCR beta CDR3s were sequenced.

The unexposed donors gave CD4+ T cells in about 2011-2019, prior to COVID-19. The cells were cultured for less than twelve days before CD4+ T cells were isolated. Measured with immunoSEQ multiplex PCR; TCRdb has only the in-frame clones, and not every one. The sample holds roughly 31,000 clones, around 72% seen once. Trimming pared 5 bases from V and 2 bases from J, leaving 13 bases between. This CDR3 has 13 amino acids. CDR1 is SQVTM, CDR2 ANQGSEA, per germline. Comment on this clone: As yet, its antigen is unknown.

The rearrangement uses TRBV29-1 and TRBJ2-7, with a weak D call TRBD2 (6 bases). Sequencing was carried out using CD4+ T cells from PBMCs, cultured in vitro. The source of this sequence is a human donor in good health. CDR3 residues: CSVRTEGAYEQYF. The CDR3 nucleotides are TGCAGCGTTCGGACGGAGGGCGCCTACGAGCAGTACTTC.